These 27 T cell receptor beta chains came from one sample sequenced in a study of CD8 T cells in Susac syndrome. The authors reverse transcribed roughly 0.5 to 1 ug RNA with random hexamers. Each CDR3 protein gets one entry after TCRdb re-called the immunoSEQ multiplex PCR reads with MiXCR. The table has a few hundred thousand distinct CDR3 sequences, 70% to 90% seen once. Sequenced input: CD8+ T cells from PBMCs. These receptors all stem from a human donor with multiple sclerosis.

The chain carries TRBV28 and TRBJ2-1; 10 bases agree with TRBD1. V lost 8 bases and J lost 8; bases outside the gene matches: 15. The CDR3 has 16 amino acids. Germline V CDR1 and CDR2: MDHEN, SYDVKM. The CDR3: CASGDRGVGSLDEQFF. The CDR3 DNA is TGTGCCAGCGGGGACAGGGGAGTTGGGTCACTGGATGAGCAGTTCTTC.

V and J are TRBV28 and TRBJ2-3; TRBD1 aligns across 10 bases. The trim removed 6 bases at V and 5 bases at J, leaving 11 bases unmatched. CDR1 and CDR2 (germline): MDHEN, SYDVKM. The CDR3 consists of 16 residues. The CDR3 DNA reads TGTGCCAGCAGCCTCCCGGGGACAGGGGTCGTAGATACGCAGTATTTT. Translation gives CASSLPGTGVVDTQYF.

The table lists this clonotype with a few counts. The chain is built from TRBV20-1 and TRBJ2-7, with TRBD2 as a possible D gene (6 bases). CDR1 DFQATT and CDR2 SNEGSKA come from the germline V gene (reference sequence). This CDR3 is built from 12 residues. V was clipped by 4 bases and J by 3 bases, with 10 bases between them. This CDR3 is CSAKGLNYEQYF. In nucleotides, the CDR3 is TGCAGTGCTAAGGGACTCAACTACGAGCAGTACTTC.

This sequence joins TRBV7-9 and TRBJ2-1; 13 bases line up with TRBD2. Trimming at V came to 3 bases and at J to 12 bases, leaving 11 bases not matched to a gene. The CDR3 is made up of 16 amino acids. Germline CDR1 SEHNR, CDR2 FQNEAQ (reference sequence). DNA of the CDR3: TGTGCCAGCAGCTTCCGGACTAGCGGGAGATTAGGCGGGCAGTTCTTC. As protein: CASSFRTSGRLGGQFF.

The chain links TRBV6-2 or TRBV6-3 to TRBJ2-1; the D is unclear. Trimming took 0 bases from V and 9 from J, leaving 6 bases between them. The CDR3 extends over 12 amino acids. Germline V CDR1 and CDR2: MNHEY, SVGEGT. The CDR3 protein is CASSYSLLEQFF. The CDR3 nucleotides are TGTGCCAGCAGTTACTCCCTTCTTGAGCAGTTCTTC.

This clonotype showed up just a few times. The gene calls are TRBV19 and TRBJ1-5; D ambiguous. The CDR3 spans 14 residues. Germline V gene sequence: CDR1 LNHDA, CDR2 SQIVND (reference sequence). V lost 3 bases and J 4 bases, leaving 10 bases between the germline ends. The CDR3 reads CASSIRDGNQPQHF. The CDR3 DNA sequence: TGTGCCAGTAGTATCCGGGATGGGAATCAGCCCCAGCATTTT.

V is TRBV9 and J is TRBJ2-7; 9 bases are a match to TRBD2. The junction had 10 bases not matched to a gene; V was cut back by 3 bases and J by 6 bases. Per the germline V gene, CDR1 is SGDLS and CDR2 is YYNGEE. The CDR3 runs 15 residues. CDR3 loop: CASSASGRSEVEQYF. In nucleotides, the CDR3 is TGTGCCAGCAGCGCGAGCGGGAGGAGCGAGGTCGAGCAGTACTTC.

The DNA of the CDR3 is TGCAGCGTTGAGGGGCTAGCGGGACTCTACGAGCAGTACTTC. It codes for CSVEGLAGLYEQYF. V gene TRBV29-1 combines with J gene TRBJ2-7, with 9 bases identical to TRBD2. Germline V gene sequence: CDR1 SQVTM, CDR2 ANQGSEA. The CDR3 is 14 residues long. Trimming removed 3 bases from V and 3 bases from J; junction bases left unmatched: 6.

The chain recombines TRBV4-3 with TRBJ2-7; TRBD1 agrees at 8 bases. V was pared by 5 bases and J by 2 bases, with 8 bases of the junction left unmatched. CDR1 and CDR2 from the germline V gene are LGHNA and YSLEER. This CDR3 is 15 amino acids long. The CDR3 DNA is TGCGCCAGCAGCGCCTCCGACAGGGGCCCCTACGAGCAGTACTTC. As protein: CASSASDRGPYEQYF.

V and J are TRBV6-5 and TRBJ2-1; 8 nucleotides line up with TRBD1. The germline V gene encodes CDR1 MNHEY and CDR2 SVGAGI. The CDR3 runs 16 residues. V gave up 0 bases and J gave up 7 bases; unmatched junction bases: 8. The CDR3 DNA reads TGTGCCAGCAGTTACTCCCGGGACAGGAAACGTAATGAGCAGTTCTTC. Protein product: CASSYSRDRKRNEQFF.

The chain has TRBV7-2 and TRBJ2-1; TRBD2 matches 14 bases. The germline gives CDR1 SGHTA, CDR2 FQGNSA. The junction had 11 bases not matched to a gene; V was cut back by 5 bases and J by 8 bases. This CDR3 is 17 amino acids long. The CDR3 nucleotides read TGTGCCAGCAGCCTAGGGACTAGCGGGAGTATTAACGATGAGCAGTTCTTC. Translated: CASSLGTSGSINDEQFF.

The V gene is TRBV4-3, the J gene TRBJ2-3; a possible D gene is TRBD2 (6 bases). The germline V and J ends were trimmed by 0 bases and 0 bases, with 7 bases remaining between them. The CDR3 sequence is 15 residues long. Germline-derived CDR1 and CDR2 are LGHNA and YSLEER. CDR3 sequence (DNA): TGCGCCAGCAGCCAAGACGGACTAAGCACAGATACGCAGTATTTT. It encodes CASSQDGLSTDTQYF.

The V and J genes are TRBV27 and TRBJ1-5, with D uncertain. In germline, CDR1 is MNHEY, CDR2 SMNVEV (reference sequence). The CDR3 covers 13 residues. Between the trimmed V and J ends, which lost 0 bases and 7 bases, there was a span of 7 bases. DNA for the CDR3: TGTGCCAGCAGTTTATCGACCATGCAGCCCCAGCATTTT. It encodes CASSLSTMQPQHF.

This clonotype came up a few times. At one of its ends the junction is not consistent with the germline gene, which may arise from a read error. This chain uses TRBV15 with TRBJ1-1; weak D call: TRBD1 (6 bases). This CDR3 is 14 amino acids long. CDR1 and CDR2 (germline): LNHNV, YYDKDF (reference sequence). This CDR3 is CATSRDSLNTEAFF. Written as DNA, the CDR3 is TGTGCCACCAGCAGGGACAGCTTGAACACTGAAGCCTTCTTT. The variable domain in full, with the rest retrieved from reference TRBV15 and TRBJ1-1, is DAMVIQNPRYQVTQFGKPVTLSCSQTLNHNVMYWYQQKSSQAPKLLFHYYDKDFNNEADTPDNFQSRRPNTSFCFLDIRSPGLGDTAMYLCATSRDSLNTEAFFGQGTRLTVV.

The chain joins TRBV3-1 to TRBJ1-3, with TRBD1 as a possible D gene (5 bases). Germline lookup yields CDR1 LGHDT and CDR2 YNNKEL (reference sequence). V was trimmed by 4 bases and J by 0 bases, leaving 13 bases between them. This CDR3 contains 16 residues. CDR3 in DNA: TGTGCCAGCAGCCCCATATTGGGGGTCTCTGGAAACACCATATATTTT. This codes for CASSPILGVSGNTIYF.

Only one count was recorded for this clonotype. The chain recombines TRBV7-8 with TRBJ2-1, with TRBD2 matching over 13 bases. The CDR3 is 15 amino acids. V gave up 3 bases and J gave up 7 bases; unmatched junction bases: 3. The V gene's germline CDR1 is SGHVS and CDR2 FQNEAQ. The CDR3 is CASSFRTSGGNEQFF. The CDR3 DNA reads TGTGCCAGCAGCTTTAGGACTAGCGGGGGAAATGAGCAGTTCTTC.

This clonotype has just a few counts. The chain links TRBV4-2 to TRBJ2-2; no clear D gene. Germline assignment: CDR1 LGHNA and CDR2 YNFKEQ. V lost 0 bases to trimming and J lost 4 bases, with 12 bases between them. CDR3 length: 16 residues. CDR3 DNA: TGTGCCAGCAGCCAAGATGGCCTCCACACCACCGGGGAGCTGTTTTTT. This encodes CASSQDGLHTTGELFF.

V is TRBV12-3 or TRBV12-4 and J is TRBJ2-5, with 9 bases aligning to TRBD2. The trim removed 0 bases at V and 2 bases at J, leaving 4 bases unmatched. The CDR3 totals 16 residues. CDR3 nucleotides: TGTGCCAGCAGTTTAGCCGTACTAGCGGGTCAAGAGACCCAGTACTTC. It specifies CASSLAVLAGQETQYF.

The chain carries TRBV19 and TRBJ1-5; D gene ambiguous. The germline gives CDR1 LNHDA, CDR2 SQIVND (reference sequence). V was clipped by 3 bases and J by 7 bases, with 10 bases between them. This CDR3 has 13 residues. Here the CDR3 reads CASSIGRFQPQHF. CDR3 DNA: TGTGCCAGTAGTATCGGCCGATTCCAGCCCCAGCATTTT.

This clonotype occurred a few times. The J gene is TRBJ2-5, the V gene TRBV12-3 or TRBV12-4; TRBD1 agrees at 9 bases. V shed 1 base and J 3 bases; nucleotides not matched to a gene: 0. The CDR3 is 14 residues long. In nucleotides, the CDR3 is TGTGCCAGCAGTTTAGGGACAGGGGAAGAGACCCAGTACTTC. Protein: CASSLGTGEETQYF.

This clonotype appeared once. The genes are TRBV19 and TRBJ2-2; D unresolved. Trimming took off 7 bases at V and 1 base at J, with 16 bases between the two ends. CDR1 and CDR2 from the germline V gene are LNHDA and SQIVND (reference sequence). This CDR3 region has 16 residues. CDR3 protein: CASTQRRIMNTGELFF. Here the CDR3 DNA reads TGTGCCAGTACCCAGAGGCGGATTATGAACACCGGGGAGCTGTTTTTT. Together with reference TRBV19 and TRBJ2-2, the CDR3 gives the full variable domain: DGGITQSPKYLFRKEGQNVTLSCEQNLNHDAMYWYRQDPGQGLRLIYYSQIVNDFQKGDIAEGYSVSREKKESFPLTVTSAQKNPTAFYLCASTQRRIMNTGELFFGEGSRLTVL.

The chain uses TRBV5-4 and TRBJ2-1; D is uncertain. The CDR3 has 15 amino acids. The V gene's germline CDR1 is SGHNT and CDR2 YYREEE (reference sequence). V lost 6 bases and J 0 bases, leaving 13 bases between the germline ends. CDR3 sequence reads: CASIDRADSYNEQFF. The CDR3 DNA follows: TGTGCCAGCATCGATAGGGCGGACTCCTACAATGAGCAGTTCTTC.

The chain joins TRBV9 to TRBJ2-5; D is possibly TRBD1 or TRBD2 (7 bases each). CDR3 size: 14 residues. V dropped 7 bases and J dropped 5 bases, with 18 bases sitting between them. CDR1 and CDR2 from the germline V gene are SGDLS and YYNGEE. The CDR3 is CASQGGEERETQYF. As DNA, the CDR3 is TGTGCCAGCCAGGGGGGGGAAGAAAGGGAGACCCAGTACTTC. The full variable domain, its missing parts supplied by reference TRBV9 and TRBJ2-5, is DSGVTQTPKHLITATGQRVTLRCSPRSGDLSVYWYQQSLDQGLQFLIQYYNGEERAKGNILERFSAQQFPDLHSELNLSSLELGDSALYFCASQGGEERETQYFGPGTRLLVL.

The chain is built from TRBV30 and TRBJ2-7; D not certain. Trimming shortened V by 6 bases and J by 2 bases, and 17 bases separated the two germline ends. This CDR3 spans 14 amino acids. Germline-derived CDR1 and CDR2 are GTSNPN and SVGIG (reference sequence). CDR3 sequence (DNA): TGTGCCTGCACGCCCGGTTTGATAACCTACGAGCAGTACTTC. Its protein product is CACTPGLITYEQYF.

The J gene is TRBJ2-2, the V gene TRBV6-5; possible D gene TRBD1, 6 bases. There are 17 residues in the CDR3. V was shortened by 2 bases and J by 4 bases, with 17 bases between the two germline ends. Germline V CDR1 and CDR2: MNHEY, SVGAGI. In DNA form, the CDR3 reads TGTGCCAGCAGTTACCAGAAGCGGAGAGGGGGCACCGGGGAGCTGTTTTTT. It translates to CASSYQKRRGGTGELFF.

The J gene is TRBJ2-2, the V gene TRBV20-1; D ambiguous. Deletions cut 6 bases from V and 4 bases from J, with 9 bases between. CDR1 DFQATT and CDR2 SNEGSKA come from the germline V gene (reference sequence). This CDR3 has 12 residues. The CDR3 here is CSAVQSTGELFF. CDR3 in DNA: TGCAGTGCCGTCCAGAGCACCGGGGAGCTGTTTTTT.

This chain joins TRBV18 and TRBJ1-3; D not resolved. Trimming shortened V by 2 bases and J by 4 bases, and 15 bases separated the two germline ends. CDR1 is KGHSH, CDR2 LQKENI, per germline. The CDR3 has 16 residues. The DNA for the CDR3 is TGTGCCAGCTCACCAGCCGTCTGGTCATCAGGAAACACCATATATTTT. Its translation: CASSPAVWSSGNTIYF.